This TCR beta chain was retrieved from a study of T cells in Graves' hyperthyroidism and ophthalmopathy. The study's findings and limits: With a median lead of approximately six months before onset, the model predicted ophthalmopathy.

Deletions cut 3 bases from V and 0 bases from J, with 9 bases between. The CDR3 sequence is 15 residues long. Germline CDR1 and CDR2: MNHNS and SASEGT. Only a few counts were recorded for this clonotype. Its antigen remains unknown. The study collected blood at first hyperthyroidism diagnosis, before any ophthalmopathy symptoms arose. Regions amplified from RNA transcripts were the TCR beta CDR3 regions. Carried out on the TCR CDR3, a first-round RT-PCR used the HTBI primer set. One entry per CDR3 protein results from TCRdb running MiXCR on the multiplex PCR reads. Of around 700,000 distinct CDR3 sequences listed, under 20% were seen once; the top ten hold roughly a sixth.

V usage is TRBV6-1 and J usage is TRBJ1-5, with TRBD1 as a possible D gene (5 bases). The receptor comes from a woman aged 45-60 years with Graves' hyperthyroidism that later progressed to Graves' ophthalmopathy. Sequenced input: blood. CDR3 DNA: TGTGCCAGCAGTGAGGGGGAGTATAGCAATCAGCCCCAGCATTTT. Protein: CASSEGEYSNQPQHF.